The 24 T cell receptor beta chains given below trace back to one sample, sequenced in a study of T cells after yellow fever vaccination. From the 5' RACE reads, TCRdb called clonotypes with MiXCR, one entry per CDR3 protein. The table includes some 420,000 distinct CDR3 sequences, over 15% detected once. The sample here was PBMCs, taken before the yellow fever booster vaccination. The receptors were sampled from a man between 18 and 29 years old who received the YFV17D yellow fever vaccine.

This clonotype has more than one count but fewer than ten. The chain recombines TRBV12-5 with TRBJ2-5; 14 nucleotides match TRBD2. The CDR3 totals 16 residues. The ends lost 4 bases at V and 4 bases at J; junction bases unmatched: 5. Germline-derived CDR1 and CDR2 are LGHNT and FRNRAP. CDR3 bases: TGTGCTAGTGGTTCTTCAGGACTAGCGGGGGGAGAGACCCAGTACTTC. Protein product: CASGSSGLAGGETQYF.

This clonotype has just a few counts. Here the CDR3 reads CASSYSGPKWGELFF. The CDR3 DNA is TGTGCCAGCAGTTACTCCGGCCCCAAATGGGGGGAGCTGTTTTTT. The chain links TRBV6-5 to TRBJ2-2; no definite D call. Germline V gene sequence: CDR1 MNHEY, CDR2 SVGAGI. The CDR3 is 15 residues long. Trimming left V 0 bases short and J 8 bases short, with 13 bases between.

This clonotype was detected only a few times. CDR3 DNA: TGCGCCAGCAGTGGGGGGTTCGGTAGCTCCTACGAGCAGTACTTC. It encodes CASSGGFGSSYEQYF. V gene TRBV10-1 combines with J gene TRBJ2-7; D possibly uses TRBD1 or TRBD2 (5 bases each). Trimming pared 4 bases from V and 0 bases from J, leaving 13 bases between. The V gene's germline CDR1 is WNHNN and CDR2 SYGVQD (reference sequence). The CDR3 length is 15 residues.

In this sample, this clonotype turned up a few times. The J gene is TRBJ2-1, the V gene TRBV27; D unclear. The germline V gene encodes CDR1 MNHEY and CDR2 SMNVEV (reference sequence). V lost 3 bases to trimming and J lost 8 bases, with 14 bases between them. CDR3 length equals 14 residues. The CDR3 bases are TGTGCCAGCAGTTTGGGTAAGGGTAGCCATGAGCAGTTCTTC. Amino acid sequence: CASSLGKGSHEQFF.

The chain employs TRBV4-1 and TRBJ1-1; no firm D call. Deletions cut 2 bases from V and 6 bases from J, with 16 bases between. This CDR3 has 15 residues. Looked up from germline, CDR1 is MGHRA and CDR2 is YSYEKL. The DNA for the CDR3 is TGCGCCAGCAGCCAACAAGTCCCCTGGACTGCTGAAGCTTTCTTT. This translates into CASSQQVPWTAEAFF.

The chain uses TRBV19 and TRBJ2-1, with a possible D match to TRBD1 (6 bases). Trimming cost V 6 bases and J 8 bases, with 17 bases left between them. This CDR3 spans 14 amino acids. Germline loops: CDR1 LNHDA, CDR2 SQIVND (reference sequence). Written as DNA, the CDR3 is TGTGCCAGTAGCCCAGGGGCCCTGGGCTATGAGCAGTTCTTC. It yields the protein CASSPGALGYEQFF.

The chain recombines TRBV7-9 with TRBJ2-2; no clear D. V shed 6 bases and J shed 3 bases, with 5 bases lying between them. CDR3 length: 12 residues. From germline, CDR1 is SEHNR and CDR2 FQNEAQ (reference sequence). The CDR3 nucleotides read TGTGCCAGCAGAAGGGACACCGGGGAGCTGTTTTTT. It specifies CASRRDTGELFF.

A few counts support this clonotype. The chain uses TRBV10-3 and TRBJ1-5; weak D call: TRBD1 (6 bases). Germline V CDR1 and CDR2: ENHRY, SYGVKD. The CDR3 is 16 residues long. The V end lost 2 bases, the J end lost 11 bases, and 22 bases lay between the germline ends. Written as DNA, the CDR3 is TGTGCCATCAGTGAGCGGAGGACAGAGGGGAAGATAGCCCAGCATTTT. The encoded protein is CAISERRTEGKIAQHF.

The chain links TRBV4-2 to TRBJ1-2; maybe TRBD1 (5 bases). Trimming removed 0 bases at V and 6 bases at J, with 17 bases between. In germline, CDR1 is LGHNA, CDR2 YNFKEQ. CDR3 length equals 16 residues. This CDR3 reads CASSQDWGRPGDGYTF. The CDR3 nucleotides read TGTGCCAGCAGCCAAGATTGGGGCAGGCCGGGGGATGGCTACACCTTC.

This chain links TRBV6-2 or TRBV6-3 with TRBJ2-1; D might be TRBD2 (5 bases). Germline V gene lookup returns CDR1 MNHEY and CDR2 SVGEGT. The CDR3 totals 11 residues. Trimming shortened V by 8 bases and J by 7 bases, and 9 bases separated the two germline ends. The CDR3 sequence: CASGWRNEQFF. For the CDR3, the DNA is TGTGCCAGCGGCTGGAGGAATGAGCAGTTCTTC.

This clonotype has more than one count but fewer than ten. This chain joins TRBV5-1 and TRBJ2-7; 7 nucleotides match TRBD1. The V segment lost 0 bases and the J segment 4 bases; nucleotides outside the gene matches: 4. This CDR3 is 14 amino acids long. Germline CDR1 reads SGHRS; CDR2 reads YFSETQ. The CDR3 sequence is CASSLETGSYEQYF. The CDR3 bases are TGCGCCAGCAGCTTGGAGACAGGGTCGTACGAGCAGTACTTC.

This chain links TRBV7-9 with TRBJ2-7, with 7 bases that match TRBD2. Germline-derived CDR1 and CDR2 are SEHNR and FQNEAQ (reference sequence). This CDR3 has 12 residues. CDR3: CAGGGSSYEQYF. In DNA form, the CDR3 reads TGTGCTGGGGGGGGGTCATCCTACGAGCAGTACTTC.

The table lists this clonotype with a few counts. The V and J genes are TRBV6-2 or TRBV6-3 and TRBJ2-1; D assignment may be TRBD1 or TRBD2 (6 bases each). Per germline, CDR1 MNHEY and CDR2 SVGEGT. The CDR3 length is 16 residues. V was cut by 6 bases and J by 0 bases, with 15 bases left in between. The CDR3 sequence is CASSRWGASSYNEQFF. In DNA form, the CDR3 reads TGTGCCAGCAGCCGTTGGGGGGCCAGCTCCTACAATGAGCAGTTCTTC.

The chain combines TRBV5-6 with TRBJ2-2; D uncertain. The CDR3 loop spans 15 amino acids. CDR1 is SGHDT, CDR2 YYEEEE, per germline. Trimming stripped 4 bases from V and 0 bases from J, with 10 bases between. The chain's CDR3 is CASSLLGPNTGELFF. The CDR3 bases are TGTGCCAGCAGCCTACTGGGCCCGAACACCGGGGAGCTGTTTTTT.

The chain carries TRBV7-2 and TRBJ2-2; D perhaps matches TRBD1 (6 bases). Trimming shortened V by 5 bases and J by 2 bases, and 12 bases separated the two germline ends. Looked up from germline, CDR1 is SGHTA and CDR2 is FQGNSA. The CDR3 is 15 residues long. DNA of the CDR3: TGTGCCAGCAGCCGAGACAGGAGAAACACCGGGGAGCTGTTTTTT. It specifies CASSRDRRNTGELFF.

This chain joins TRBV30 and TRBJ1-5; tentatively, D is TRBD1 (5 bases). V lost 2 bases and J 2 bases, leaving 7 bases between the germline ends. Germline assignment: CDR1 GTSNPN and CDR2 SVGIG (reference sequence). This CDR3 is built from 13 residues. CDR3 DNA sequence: TGTGCCTGGAGTTCGGGGGGCAATCAGCCCCAGCATTTT. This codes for CAWSSGGNQPQHF. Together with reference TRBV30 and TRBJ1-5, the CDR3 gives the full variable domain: SQTIHQWPATLVQPVGSPLSLECTVEGTSNPNLYWYRQAAGRGLQLLFYSVGIGQISSEVPQNLSASRPQDRQFILSSKKLLLSDSGFYLCAWSSGGNQPQHFGDGTRLSIL.

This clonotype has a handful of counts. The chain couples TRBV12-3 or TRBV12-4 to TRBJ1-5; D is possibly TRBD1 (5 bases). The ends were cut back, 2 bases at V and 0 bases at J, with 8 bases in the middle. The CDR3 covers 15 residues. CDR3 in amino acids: CASSLPQDSNQPQHF. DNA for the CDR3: TGTGCCAGCAGTTTACCACAGGATAGCAATCAGCCCCAGCATTTT.

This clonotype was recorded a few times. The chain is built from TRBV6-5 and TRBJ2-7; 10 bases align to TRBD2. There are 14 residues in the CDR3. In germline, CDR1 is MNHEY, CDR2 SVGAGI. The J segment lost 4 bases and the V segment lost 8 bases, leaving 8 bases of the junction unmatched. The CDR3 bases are TGTGCCAGCTCGCGAGCGGGGGGGAATTACGAGCAGTACTTC. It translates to CASSRAGGNYEQYF.

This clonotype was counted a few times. CDR3 sequence (DNA): TGTGCCAGCAGCTTAGCACCTGGGGGGACAGGGGACCCAGATACGCAGTATTTT. As protein: CASSLAPGGTGDPDTQYF. This chain links TRBV7-6 with TRBJ2-3, with 10 bases matching TRBD1. Germline trimming cut 0 bases from V and 4 bases from J; bases unmatched to any gene: 10. The CDR3 sequence is 18 residues long. The germline V gene encodes CDR1 SGHVS and CDR2 FNYEAQ.

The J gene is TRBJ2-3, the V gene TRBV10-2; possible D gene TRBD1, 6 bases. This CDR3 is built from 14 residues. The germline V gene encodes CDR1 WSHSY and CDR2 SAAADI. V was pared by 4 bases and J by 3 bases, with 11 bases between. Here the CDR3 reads CASSGAGETDTQYF. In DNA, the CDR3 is TGCGCCAGCAGTGGGGCAGGGGAAACAGATACGCAGTATTTT.

The CDR3 sequence is CASSPTGNEDTIYF. CDR3 sequence (DNA): TGTGCCAGCTCACCAACAGGGAACGAGGACACCATATATTTT. The chain joins TRBV18 to TRBJ1-3; D perhaps matches TRBD1 (6 bases). The CDR3 is 14 amino acids. The germline CDR1 and CDR2 sequences are KGHSH and LQKENI. Trimming removed 2 bases at V and 8 bases at J, with 13 bases between.

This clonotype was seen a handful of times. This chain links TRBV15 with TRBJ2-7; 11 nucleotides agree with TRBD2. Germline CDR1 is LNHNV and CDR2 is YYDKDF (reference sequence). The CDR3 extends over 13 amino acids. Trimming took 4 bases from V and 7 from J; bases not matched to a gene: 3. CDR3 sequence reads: CATSIRLAGEQYV. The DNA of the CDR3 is TGTGCCACCAGCATTAGACTAGCGGGGGAGCAGTACGTC.

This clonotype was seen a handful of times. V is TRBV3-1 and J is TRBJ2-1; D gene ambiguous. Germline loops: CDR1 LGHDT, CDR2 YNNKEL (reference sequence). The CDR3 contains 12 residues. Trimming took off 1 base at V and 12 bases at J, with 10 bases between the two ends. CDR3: CASSQVSAAQFF. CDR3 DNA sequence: TGTGCCAGCAGCCAAGTTTCCGCTGCGCAGTTCTTC.

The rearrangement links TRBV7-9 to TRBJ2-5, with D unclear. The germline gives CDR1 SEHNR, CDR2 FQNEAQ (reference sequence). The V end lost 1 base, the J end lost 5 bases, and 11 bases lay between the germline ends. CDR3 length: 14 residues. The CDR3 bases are TGTGCCAGCAGCTTAGGAGCCCCTCGGGAGACCCAGTACTTC. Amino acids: CASSLGAPRETQYF.